This T cell receptor (beta chain) comes out of a study of blood T cell repertoires in COVID-19. Study as a whole: Samples representing acute and convalescent COVID-19 were sourced from the United States, Italy and Spain. From T cells, B-cell-depleted T cells, or PBMCs came the material, which was cDNA or gDNA.

V was pared by 6 bases and J by 0 bases, with 14 bases between. This CDR3 spans 15 amino acids. Germline V gene data show CDR1 as MDHEN and CDR2 as SYDVKM. Some clones are missing from TCRdb's copy, which holds only in-frame ones; the method was immunoSEQ multiplex PCR. The table shows 95,000 to 150,000 clones, with more than 85% occurring only once. The chain uses TRBV28 and TRBJ1-2; no definite D call. This clonotype was sampled from a man between 50 and 59 years old with COVID-19, enrolled during active disease. The sample was peripheral blood. The DNA for the CDR3 is TGTGCCAGCAGCCAGGCAGTCACCGCTAACTATGGCTACACCTTC. Encoded protein: CASSQAVTANYGYTF.